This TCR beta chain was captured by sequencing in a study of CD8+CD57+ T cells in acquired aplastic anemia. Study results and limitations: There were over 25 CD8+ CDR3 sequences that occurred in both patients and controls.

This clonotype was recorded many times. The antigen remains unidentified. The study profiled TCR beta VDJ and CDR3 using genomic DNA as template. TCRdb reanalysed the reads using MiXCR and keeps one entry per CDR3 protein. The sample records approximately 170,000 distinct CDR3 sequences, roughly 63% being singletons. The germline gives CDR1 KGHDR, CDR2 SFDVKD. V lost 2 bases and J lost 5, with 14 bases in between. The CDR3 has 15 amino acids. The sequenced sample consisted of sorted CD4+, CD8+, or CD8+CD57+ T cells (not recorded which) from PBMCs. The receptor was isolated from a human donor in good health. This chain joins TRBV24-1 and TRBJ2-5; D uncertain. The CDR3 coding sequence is TGTGCCACCAGTGATTCCGGTCAGGCACACGAGACCCAGTACTTC. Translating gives CATSDSGQAHETQYF.